This paragraph covers one T cell receptor (beta chain) sequence. The record originates from a study of blood T cell repertoires in COVID-19. TCRdb's copy holds only in-frame clones and misses some; the assay was immunoSEQ multiplex PCR. Of some 300,000 clones in the sample, around 86% were seen once. The V segment lost 5 bases and the J segment 8 bases; nucleotides outside the gene matches: 7. CDR1 and CDR2 (germline): LGHDT, YNNKEL (reference sequence). This CDR3 spans 13 amino acids. This chain joins TRBV3-1 (or the pseudogene TRBV3-2) and TRBJ1-2; 8 nucleotides align to TRBD1. The receptor was isolated from a woman aged 35 to 49 who had recovered from COVID-19. Source material: PBMCs or T cells enriched from blood (not recorded which). The CDR3 DNA follows: TGTGCCAGCAGCTTCGGACAGGGCGAGGGCTACACCTTC. Translation: CASSFGQGEGYTF.